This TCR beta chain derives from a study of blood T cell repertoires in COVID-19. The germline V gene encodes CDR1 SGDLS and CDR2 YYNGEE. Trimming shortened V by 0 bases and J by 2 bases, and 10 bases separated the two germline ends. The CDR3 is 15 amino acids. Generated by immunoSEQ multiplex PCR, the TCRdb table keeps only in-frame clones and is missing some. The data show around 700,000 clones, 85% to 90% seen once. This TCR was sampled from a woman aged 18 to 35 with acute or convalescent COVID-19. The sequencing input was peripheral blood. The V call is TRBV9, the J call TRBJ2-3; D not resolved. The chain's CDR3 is CASSVATDVTDTQYF. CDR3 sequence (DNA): TGTGCCAGCAGCGTAGCCACAGATGTCACAGATACGCAGTATTTT.